This T cell receptor (beta chain) was found in a study of blood T cell repertoires in COVID-19. Looking at the study overall: The United States, Italy and Spain were the sources of the acute and convalescent COVID-19 samples. T cells, B-cell-depleted T cells, or PBMCs supplied cDNA or gDNA.

The assay was immunoSEQ multiplex PCR, and TCRdb's table has in-frame clones only and misses some. The sample shows hundreds of thousands of clones, around 87% of them seen only once. Germline-derived CDR1 and CDR2 are SGHDT and YYEEEE. CDR3 size: 15 residues. Trimming cost V 4 bases and J 5 bases, with 13 bases left between them. V is TRBV5-6 and J is TRBJ1-6; D not certain. The receptor was isolated from a man aged 65 to 85 with acute or convalescent COVID-19. The sequencing sample was made of peripheral blood. The CDR3 sequence is CASSSIQANNSPLHF. The CDR3 DNA reads TGTGCCAGCAGCAGTATCCAGGCAAATAATTCACCCCTCCACTTT.